This is a list of T cell receptor beta chains from one sample in a study of cytomegalovirus exposure and HLA in healthy donors. Produced via immunoSEQ multiplex PCR; TCRdb's table is partial and in-frame only. The data hold about 120,000 clones, with 63% observed a single time. The sequenced sample consisted of PBMCs. These receptor sequences come from a man between 35 and 55 years old in good health and CMV-seropositive. The CDR3 runs from the conserved cysteine through the conserved F or W. Clone size, where shown, is once, few, many, or a class for clones that have expanded.

clone_size	v_call	j_call	cdr3_aa
-	TRBV5-4	TRBJ1-2	CASSLPGGDGYTF
few	TRBV6-1	TRBJ2-5	CASSESGQETQYF
-	TRBV10-3	TRBJ2-1	CAISPHRGGPYNEQFF
-	TRBV4-1	TRBJ2-1	CASSASGQGVVLGQFF
-	TRBV5-4	TRBJ2-2	CASSLPIQGSGELFF
few	TRBV5-1	TRBJ2-1	CASSYLPGQGSPSSYNEQFF
-	TRBV5-6	TRBJ2-1	CASSLWQGWDEQFF
few	TRBV5-1	TRBJ1-1	CASSSARVANTEAFF
-	TRBV10-3	TRBJ1-1	CAISSGGTEAFF
-	TRBV6-5	TRBJ2-1	CASRFQGDSYNEQFF
-	TRBV6-4	TRBJ2-2	CATQDSNTGELFF
-	TRBV6-6	TRBJ1-3	CASSLDRSAGNTIYF
-	TRBV27	TRBJ2-2	CASRGSSDTGELFF
few	TRBV20-1	TRBJ1-1	CSASPVEVAFF
-	TRBV9	TRBJ1-2	CASRETGVSGYTF
-	TRBV27	TRBJ1-5	CASSLLANQPQHF
few	TRBV6-6	TRBJ1-5	CASIPSGDQPQHF
-	TRBV29-1	TRBJ2-1	CSVAKGASSYNEQFF
-	TRBV25-1	TRBJ1-2	CASSGQDWSGYTF
-	TRBV10-3	-	CAISFGLAGNYEQYF
-	TRBV27	TRBJ2-1	CASRGLAGGYEQFF
-	TRBV19	TRBJ2-5	CASSRTYRETQYF
few	TRBV6-5	TRBJ1-1	CASSYSRQQNTEAFF
-	TRBV5-4	TRBJ2-5	CASSRQAGETQYF
few	TRBV2	TRBJ2-1	CASSELAGAVRQFF
-	TRBV5-1	TRBJ2-7	CASSLSGQAYEQYF
-	TRBV7-2	TRBJ2-1	CASSLMGQGWFF
few	TRBV28	TRBJ2-7	CASSALAGGIYEQYF
-	TRBV7-9	TRBJ2-7	CASSPRPQGVEQYF
-	TRBV6-4	TRBJ1-1	CASSEWAGTEAFF
few	TRBV6-1	TRBJ2-5	CASSEAGSGSGVETQYF
-	TRBV29-1	TRBJ1-2	CSVSLQGAHGYTF
few	TRBV6-6	TRBJ2-7	CASSPGTGRNEQYF
-	TRBV5-1	TRBJ2-7	CASSLGSSYEQYF
once	TRBV30	TRBJ2-7	CAWSMTGFISYEQYF
-	TRBV9	TRBJ2-1	CASSVYGNEQFF
-	TRBV12-2	TRBJ2-5	CASRLPKETQYF
-	TRBV9	TRBJ2-1	CASSLGTSGRYINEQFF
-	TRBV11-2	TRBJ1-2	CASSLGDNYGYTF
-	TRBV28	TRBJ1-5	CASSLRTALSTQPQHF
-	TRBV7-2	TRBJ2-7	CASSPNGGYDEQYF
-	TRBV4-1	TRBJ1-3	CASSQQGGSGNTIYF
-	TRBV5-1	TRBJ2-1	CASSLGAGLGQDEQFF
-	TRBV7-8	TRBJ2-1	CASSLARGLAGKQFF
-	TRBV30	TRBJ1-5	CAWSVLDSNQPQHF
-	TRBV18	TRBJ1-2	CASSPAAGGGYGYTF
-	TRBV7-2	TRBJ2-7	CASTTQAGYEQYF
-	TRBV6-5	TRBJ2-7	CASSYATGSEQYF